This T cell receptor (beta chain) emerged from a study of shared clonotypes between healthy human individuals. V shed 4 bases and J shed 4 bases, with 17 bases lying between them. The CDR3 sequence is 15 residues long. CDR1 is MNHEY and CDR2 is SVGAGI in the germline V gene. Sequencing used immunoSEQ multiplex PCR; TCRdb keeps in-frame clones, though not all of them. The table shows 950,000 to 1,100,000 clones, with around 76% occurring only once. The sequenced material came from memory CD4+ T cells sorted from blood. As for subset: CD45RA-negative fraction. The genes are TRBV6-5 and TRBJ2-7; tentatively, D is TRBD1 or TRBD2 (6 bases each). The clonotype comes from a man aged 18 to 30 in good health. The DNA for the CDR3 is TGTGCCAGCAGTTTTTGGGGAGGACAGCAGTACGAGCAGTACTTC. Its protein is CASSFWGGQQYEQYF.